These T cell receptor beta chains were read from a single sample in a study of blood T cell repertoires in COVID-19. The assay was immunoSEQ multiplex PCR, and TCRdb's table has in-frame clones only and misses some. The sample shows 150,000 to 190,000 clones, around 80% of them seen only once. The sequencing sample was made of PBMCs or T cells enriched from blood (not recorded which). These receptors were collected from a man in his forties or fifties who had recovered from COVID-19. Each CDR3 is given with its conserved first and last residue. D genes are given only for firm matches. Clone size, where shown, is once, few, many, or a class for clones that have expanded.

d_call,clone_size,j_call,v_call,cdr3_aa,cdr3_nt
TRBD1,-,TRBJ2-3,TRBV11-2,CASSDVRGPGDTQYF,TGTGCCAGCAGCGACGTTAGGGGGCCGGGAGATACGCAGTATTTT
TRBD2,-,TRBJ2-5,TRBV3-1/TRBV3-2,CASSQVRLAVGETQYF,TGTGCCAGCAGCCAAGTAAGACTAGCGGTTGGGGAGACCCAGTACTTC
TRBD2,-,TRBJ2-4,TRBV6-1,CASSEAQGLAGSKNIQYF,TGTGCCAGCAGTGAAGCGCAGGGACTAGCGGGTTCCAAAAACATTCAGTACTTC
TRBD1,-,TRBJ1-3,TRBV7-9,CASSLADRARTNTIYF,TGTGCCAGCAGCTTAGCGGACAGGGCGAGGACGAACACCATATATTTT
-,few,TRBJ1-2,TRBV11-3,CASSRQGLYGYTF,TGTGCCAGCAGCCGTCAGGGGCTGTATGGCTACACCTTC
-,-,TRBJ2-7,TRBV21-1,CASSPPGQGHEQYF,TGTGCCAGCAGCCCCCCGGGACAGGGACACGAGCAGTACTTC
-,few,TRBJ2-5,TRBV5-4,CASSQQETQYF,TGTGCCTCCAGTCAGCAAGAGACCCAGTACTTC
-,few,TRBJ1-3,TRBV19,CASSTTPAGVSGNTIYF,TGTGCCAGTAGCACCACACCCGCAGGGGTCTCTGGAAACACCATATATTTT
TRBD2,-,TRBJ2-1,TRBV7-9,CASSTGGGPYNEQFF,TGTGCCAGCAGCACAGGCGGGGGGCCCTACAATGAGCAGTTCTTC
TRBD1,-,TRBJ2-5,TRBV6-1,CASSEAKGQKETQYF,TGTGCCAGCAGTGAAGCGAAGGGACAGAAAGAGACCCAGTACTTC
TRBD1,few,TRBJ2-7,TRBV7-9,CASSTGQGTYEQYF,TGTGCCAGCAGCACCGGACAGGGGACCTACGAGCAGTACTTC
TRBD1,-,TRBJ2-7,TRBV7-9,CASSPPRDRGYEQYF,TGTGCCAGCAGCCCACCCCGGGACAGGGGATATGAGCAGTACTTC
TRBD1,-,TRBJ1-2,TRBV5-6,CASSLGQGGYTF,TGTGCCAGCAGCTTGGGACAGGGTGGCTACACCTTC
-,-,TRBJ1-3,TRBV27,CASSLLASGNTIYF,TGTGCCAGCAGTTTATTAGCCTCTGGAAACACCATATATTTT
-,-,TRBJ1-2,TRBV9,CASSVGTGYGYTF,TGTGCCAGCAGCGTAGGAACAGGTTATGGCTACACCTTC
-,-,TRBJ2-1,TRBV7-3,CASSLSGEQYNEQFF,TGTGCCAGCAGCTTGTCAGGGGAACAGTACAATGAGCAGTTCTTC
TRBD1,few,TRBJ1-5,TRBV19,CASSSRTGSNQPQHF,TGTGCCAGTAGTAGCAGGACAGGTAGCAATCAGCCCCAGCATTTT
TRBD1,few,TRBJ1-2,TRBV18,CASSAGQGRIDGYTF,TGTGCCAGCTCGGCAGGACAGGGTAGAATAGATGGCTACACCTTC
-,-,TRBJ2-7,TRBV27,CASSFLGDNYEQYF,TGTGCCAGCAGTTTCCTGGGGGACAACTACGAGCAGTACTTC
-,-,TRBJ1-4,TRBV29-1,CSVWTENEKLFF,TGCAGCGTTTGGACAGAGAATGAAAAACTGTTTTTT
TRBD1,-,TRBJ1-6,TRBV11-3,CASSADRGYNSPLHF,TGTGCCAGCAGCGCGGACAGGGGCTATAATTCACCCCTCCACTTT
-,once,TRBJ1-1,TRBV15,CATSRDRGQNTEAFF,TGTGCCACCAGCAGAGACCGGGGACAGAACACTGAAGCTTTCTTT
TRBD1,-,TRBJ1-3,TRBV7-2,CASSLDRGRTGNTIYF,TGTGCCAGCAGCCTGGACAGGGGGCGTACAGGAAACACCATATATTTT
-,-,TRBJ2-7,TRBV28,CASSGSLAYEQYF,TGTGCCAGCAGTGGTAGCCTAGCCTACGAGCAGTACTTC
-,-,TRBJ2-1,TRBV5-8,CASSLSRFNEQFF,TGTGCCAGCAGCTTGAGTCGGTTCAATGAGCAGTTCTTC
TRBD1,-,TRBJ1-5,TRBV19,CASSGTEYSNQPQHF,TGTGCCAGTAGCGGGACAGAATATAGCAATCAGCCCCAGCATTTT
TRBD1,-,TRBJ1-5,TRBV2,CASSLRQGANNQPQHF,TGTGCCAGCAGTCTCCGACAGGGGGCTAACAATCAGCCCCAGCATTTT
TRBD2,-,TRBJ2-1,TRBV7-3,CASSLTSGVTNEQFF,TGTGCCAGCAGTCTTACTAGCGGGGTCACCAATGAGCAGTTCTTC
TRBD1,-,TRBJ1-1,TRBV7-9,CASSLGQGVRGTEAFF,TGTGCCAGCAGCTTGGGACAGGGGGTTCGAGGGACTGAAGCTTTCTTT
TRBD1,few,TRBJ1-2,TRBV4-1,CASSQDVQGVFYGYTF,TGCGCCAGCAGCCAAGATGTGCAGGGGGTTTTCTATGGCTACACCTTC
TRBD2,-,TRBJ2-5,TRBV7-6,CASSYSGRGYQETQYF,TGTGCCAGCAGCTACTCCGGGAGGGGGTACCAAGAGACCCAGTACTTC
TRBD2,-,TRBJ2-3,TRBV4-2,CASSQVGTSGVRADTQYF,TGTGCCAGCAGCCAAGTAGGGACTAGCGGGGTTCGCGCAGATACGCAGTATTTT
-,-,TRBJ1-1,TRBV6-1,CASSELRQEIEAFF,TGTGCCAGCAGTGAACTTCGGCAGGAAATTGAAGCTTTCTTT
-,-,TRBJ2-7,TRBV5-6,CASSLGFRGYEQYF,TGTGCCAGCAGCTTGGGGTTTAGGGGGTACGAGCAGTACTTC
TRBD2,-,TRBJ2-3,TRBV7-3,CASSPRGGGTTTDTQYF,TGTGCCAGCAGCCCACGGGGCGGGGGGACCACCACAGATACGCAGTATTTT
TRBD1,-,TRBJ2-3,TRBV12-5,CASGLGTDRATDTQYF,TGTGCTAGTGGTTTGGGTACGGACAGGGCGACAGATACGCAGTATTTT
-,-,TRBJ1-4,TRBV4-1,CASSQDGGSATNEKLFF,TGCGCCAGCAGCCAAGATGGCGGATCCGCAACTAATGAAAAACTGTTTTTT
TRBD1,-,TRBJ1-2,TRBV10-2,CASRKTGGGYTF,TGCGCCAGCAGGAAGACAGGGGGCGGCTACACCTTC
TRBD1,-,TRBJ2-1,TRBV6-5,CASSITQGDSQQFF,TGTGCCAGCAGTATCACCCAGGGGGATTCACAACAGTTCTTC
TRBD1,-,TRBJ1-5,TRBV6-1,CASSELGGGNQPQHF,TGTGCCAGCAGTGAACTAGGGGGCGGCAATCAGCCCCAGCATTTT
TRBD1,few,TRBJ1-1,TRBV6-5,CASSYSLTGGFPEAFF,TGTGCCAGCAGTTACTCGTTGACAGGGGGGTTTCCTGAAGCTTTCTTT
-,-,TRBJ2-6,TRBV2,CASSDLTGFSGANVLTF,TGTGCCAGCAGTGATCTCACAGGGTTCTCTGGGGCCAACGTCCTGACTTTC
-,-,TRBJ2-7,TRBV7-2,CASSPVGPSTYEQYF,TGTGCCAGCAGCCCCGTGGGGCCCAGCACCTACGAGCAGTACTTC
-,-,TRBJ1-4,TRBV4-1,CASSQDDRGATNEKLFF,TGCGCCAGCAGCCAAGATGACCGGGGTGCAACTAATGAAAAACTGTTTTTT
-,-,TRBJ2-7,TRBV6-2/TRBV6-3,CASSYPPGVEEQYF,TGTGCCAGCAGTTACCCCCCAGGGGTTGAAGAGCAGTACTTC
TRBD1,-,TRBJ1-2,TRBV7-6,CASSPGTGQSYTF,TGTGCCAGCAGCCCCGGGACAGGGCAGAGCTACACCTTC
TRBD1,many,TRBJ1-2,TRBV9,CASSPRQGASTNYGYTF,TGTGCCAGCAGCCCCCGCCAGGGGGCGTCAACTAACTATGGCTACACCTTC
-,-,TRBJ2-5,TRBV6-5,CASSYSSAGPQETQYF,TGTGCCAGCAGTTATAGTTCGGCGGGCCCACAAGAGACCCAGTACTTC
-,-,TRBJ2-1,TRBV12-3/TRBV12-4,CASSFRNEQFF,TGTGCCAGCAGTTTCAGGAATGAGCAGTTCTTC
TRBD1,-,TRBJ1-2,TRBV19,CASSSPDRGHYGYTF,TGTGCCAGTAGTTCGCCGGACAGGGGCCACTATGGCTACACCTTC
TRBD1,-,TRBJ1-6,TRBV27,CASSRQGENSPLHF,TGTGCCAGCAGTAGACAGGGAGAAAATTCACCCCTCCACTTT
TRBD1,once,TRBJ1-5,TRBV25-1,CASSSDRGIYPQHF,TGTGCCAGCAGTAGCGACAGGGGAATTTATCCCCAGCATTTT
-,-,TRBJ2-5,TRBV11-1,CASSSALYRAGETQYF,TGTGCCAGCAGCTCTGCCCTTTACCGGGCGGGAGAGACCCAGTACTTC
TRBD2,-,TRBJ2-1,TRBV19,CASSPGTSGGLSNEQFF,TGTGCCAGTAGTCCCGGGACTAGCGGGGGGTTGAGTAATGAGCAGTTCTTC
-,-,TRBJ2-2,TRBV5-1,CASSLAGIDTGELFF,TGCGCCAGCAGCTTGGCAGGGATTGACACCGGGGAGCTGTTTTTT
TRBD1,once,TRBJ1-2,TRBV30,CAWSKFFRGRDGYTF,TGTGCCTGGAGTAAATTCTTCAGGGGGCGTGATGGCTACACCTTC
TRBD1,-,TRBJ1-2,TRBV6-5,CASGTQGGADGYTF,TGTGCCAGCGGGACTCAAGGGGGCGCGGACGGCTACACCTTC
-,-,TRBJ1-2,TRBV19,CASRHTGLDGYTF,TGTGCCAGTAGACACACAGGTTTGGATGGCTACACCTTC
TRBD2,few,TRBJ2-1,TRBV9,CASSVEGSGAFYNEQFF,TGTGCCAGCAGCGTAGAGGGTAGCGGGGCCTTTTACAATGAGCAGTTCTTC
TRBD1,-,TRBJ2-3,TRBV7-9,CASSTGQGHTDTQYF,TGTGCCAGCAGCACCGGACAGGGCCACACAGATACGCAGTATTTT